A single sample gave rise to the 27 T cell receptor beta chains below, sequenced in a study of memory CD4+ T cells and cytomegalovirus serostatus. This table comes from immunoSEQ multiplex PCR, and its TCRdb copy is limited to in-frame clones, with some not included. In the table there are under 80,000 clones, roughly three quarters of which are singletons. Single viable CD3+CD4+CD8-CD45RO+ cells were sorted as the memory CD4+ T cells. Sequenced material: memory CD4+ T cells from blood. The source of these receptors is an adult in good health and CMV-seropositive.

The chain uses TRBV30 and TRBJ1-1; D remains ambiguous. Trimming took 2 bases from V and 0 from J, leaving 7 bases between them. The CDR3 has 13 amino acids. CDR1 GTSNPN and CDR2 SVGIG come from the germline V gene (reference sequence). CDR3 region: CAWSSLMNTEAFF. The CDR3 region has the DNA TGTGCCTGGAGTTCTCTCATGAACACTGAAGCTTTCTTT.

The chain couples TRBV7-2 to TRBJ2-2, with D maybe TRBD1 (7 bases). The germline V gene encodes CDR1 SGHTA and CDR2 FQGNSA. V dropped 2 bases and J dropped 4 bases, with 11 bases sitting between them. CDR3 length equals 15 residues. CDR3 amino acids: CASSLQGGGTGELFF. The CDR3 region has the DNA TGTGCCAGCAGCTTACAGGGGGGAGGCACCGGGGAGCTGTTTTTT.

This clone appeared a single time. J is TRBJ1-1 and V is TRBV20-1; no clear D gene. The CDR3 loop spans 10 amino acids. The germline gives CDR1 DFQATT, CDR2 SNEGSKA (reference sequence). V was clipped by 6 bases and J by 4 bases, with 6 bases between them. CDR3 region: CSAWGTEAFF. CDR3 nucleotide sequence: TGCAGTGCCTGGGGCACTGAAGCTTTCTTT.

This chain joins TRBV20-1 and TRBJ1-2; TRBD1 matches 7 bases. The CDR3 length is 10 residues. CDR1 is DFQATT, CDR2 SNEGSKA, per germline (reference sequence). V lost 6 bases, J lost 12 bases, and 7 bases stayed unmatched. The CDR3: CSALDRTNTF. The CDR3 DNA reads as TGCAGTGCGCTGGACAGGACCAACACCTTC.

J is TRBJ2-3 and V is TRBV11-3; the D is unclear. CDR1 is SGHNT and CDR2 is YENEEA in the germline V gene. Trimming took 4 bases from V and 4 from J, leaving 12 bases between them. The CDR3 totals 14 residues. CDR3 protein: CASSYGRGPDTQYF. In DNA, the CDR3 is TGTGCCAGCAGCTACGGACGCGGCCCAGATACGCAGTATTTT.

This chain links TRBV11-2 with TRBJ2-3; unclear D gene. Between the trimmed V and J ends, which lost 5 bases and 9 bases, there was a span of 24 bases. This CDR3 region has 16 residues. Germline values: CDR1 SGHAT, CDR2 FQNNGV. In DNA form, the CDR3 reads TGTGCCAGCAGCCCCGATTCGTGGACCTCCGTGAGGACGCAGTATTTT. This codes for CASSPDSWTSVRTQYF.

This clone was seen a single time. This chain joins TRBV25-1 and TRBJ1-5, with a weak D call TRBD1 (6 bases). The ends were cut back, 9 bases at V and 7 bases at J, with 16 bases in the middle. The CDR3 length is 13 residues. CDR1 is MGHDK, CDR2 SYGVNS, per germline. The CDR3 sequence: CARLTRDKQPQHF. In nucleotides, the CDR3 is TGTGCCAGATTAACCCGGGACAAACAGCCCCAGCATTTT.

This clone was seen only a few times. This sample includes further DNA sequences coding for the same CDR3. The chain couples TRBV30 to TRBJ1-2; no clear D. This CDR3 is built from 13 residues. The germline V gene encodes CDR1 GTSNPN and CDR2 SVGIG (reference sequence). Trimming stripped 1 base from V and 3 bases from J, with 9 bases between. The CDR3 region is CAWSEGLHYGYTF. Here the CDR3 DNA reads TGTGCCTGGAGTGAGGGCCTGCACTATGGCTACACCTTC. Supplemented by reference TRBV30 and TRBJ1-2, the full variable domain reads SQTIHQWPATLVQPVGSPLSLECTVEGTSNPNLYWYRQAAGRGLQLLFYSVGIGQISSEVPQNLSASRPQDRQFILSSKKLLLSDSGFYLCAWSEGLHYGYTFGSGTRLTVV.

The rearrangement uses TRBV5-6 and TRBJ2-5; 12 nucleotides agree with TRBD2. Germline-derived CDR1 and CDR2 are SGHDT and YYEEEE. This CDR3 is 16 amino acids long. The ends lost 1 base at V and 5 bases at J; junction bases unmatched: 6. DNA for the CDR3: TGTGCCAGCAGCTTGTCCGGACTAGCGGGATGGGAGACCCAGTACTTC. This sequence encodes CASSLSGLAGWETQYF.

This chain connects TRBV30 to TRBJ1-5; 7 bases line up with TRBD1. The CDR3 has 16 amino acids. With 5 bases clipped from V and 2 bases from J, the junction kept 12 bases outside the gene matches. Germline V lookup: CDR1 GTSNPN, CDR2 SVGIG (reference sequence). This CDR3 is CAWAREGAAGNQPQHF. CDR3 DNA sequence: TGTGCCTGGGCCAGGGAGGGGGCGGCGGGCAATCAGCCCCAGCATTTT.

The rearrangement links TRBV2 to TRBJ1-6; weak D call: TRBD1 (5 bases). Germline V CDR1 and CDR2: SNHLY, FYNNEI. V was shortened by 4 bases and J by 10 bases, with 11 bases between the two germline ends. The CDR3 sequence is 13 residues long. The CDR3 sequence: CASSAGDWSPLHF. For the CDR3, the DNA is TGTGCCAGCAGTGCGGGGGACTGGTCACCCCTCCACTTT.

The J gene is TRBJ2-4, the V gene TRBV2; D is unclear. V lost 3 bases to trimming and J lost 2 bases, with 8 bases between them. CDR3 length: 14 amino acids. CDR1 is SNHLY, CDR2 FYNNEI, per germline. The CDR3 DNA reads TGTGCCAGCAGTGACAGCCACCCCAAAAACATTCAGTACTTC. Translated: CASSDSHPKNIQYF.

The chain uses TRBV2 and TRBJ2-2; D unclear. V was clipped by 4 bases and J by 5 bases, with 8 bases between them. CDR1 is SNHLY, CDR2 FYNNEI, per germline. The CDR3 runs 13 residues. CDR3 DNA sequence: TGTGCCAGCAGTGCATCTGAGACCGGGGAGCTGTTTTTT. Protein product: CASSASETGELFF.

This clone occurred a few times. The V call is TRBV4-1, the J call TRBJ1-5; maybe TRBD1 (5 bases). The CDR3 contains 16 residues. The V gene's germline CDR1 is MGHRA and CDR2 YSYEKL. The V end lost 0 bases, the J end lost 9 bases, and 18 bases lay between the germline ends. The CDR3 DNA sequence: TGCGCCAGCAGCCAAGAGGCAGTGGGCTTTAGGGGGCCCCAGCATTTT. Protein product: CASSQEAVGFRGPQHF.

The rearrangement uses TRBV5-1 and TRBJ2-3, with D possibly being TRBD2 (5 bases). The germline CDR1 and CDR2 sequences are SGHRS and YFSETQ. The CDR3 has 14 residues. The V and J ends lost 0 bases and 5 bases respectively, with 10 bases between them. CDR3 nucleotides: TGCGCCAGCAGCTTGGCCCGGACTCAAGATACGCAGTATTTT. Residues: CASSLARTQDTQYF.

This clone has more than one count but fewer than ten. This rearrangement joins TRBV6-6 to TRBJ2-2; 7 nucleotides agree with TRBD1. From germline, CDR1 is MNHNY and CDR2 SVGAGI (reference sequence). The CDR3 runs 15 residues. The V segment lost 5 bases and the J segment 1 base; nucleotides outside the gene matches: 4. The CDR3 sequence is CASSRQGLNTGELFF. The CDR3 DNA follows: TGTGCCAGCAGTCGACAGGGATTGAACACCGGGGAGCTGTTTTTT.

Only one count was recorded for this clone. The chain is built from TRBV29-1 and TRBJ1-2; 9 positions match TRBD1. V gave up 6 bases and J gave up 4 bases; unmatched junction bases: 9. The germline gives CDR1 SQVTM, CDR2 ANQGSEA. The CDR3 is 14 amino acids. The CDR3 DNA is TGCAGCGTCCCCGCCGCGGGACAGGGCTATGGCTACACCTTC. The encoded protein is CSVPAAGQGYGYTF.

This chain uses TRBV11-3 with TRBJ2-6; 7 bases are shared with TRBD1. V lost 3 bases and J lost 2; bases outside the gene matches: 1. CDR3 size: 15 residues. Germline V gene sequence: CDR1 SGHNT, CDR2 YENEEA. Here the CDR3 reads CASSFQGAGANVLTF. The DNA of the CDR3 is TGTGCCAGCAGCTTCCAGGGGGCTGGGGCCAACGTCCTGACTTTC.

The table lists this clone with a few counts. The chain couples TRBV11-2 to TRBJ2-7; maybe TRBD1 (6 bases). Germline V gene data show CDR1 as SGHAT and CDR2 as FQNNGV. The germline V and J ends were trimmed by 6 bases and 0 bases, with 18 bases remaining between them. The CDR3 extends over 16 amino acids. The CDR3, as DNA: TGTGCCAGCAGACGTTTAAGGGGGAGAACCTCCTACGAGCAGTACTTC. It translates to CASRRLRGRTSYEQYF.

The chain is built from TRBV7-9 and TRBJ1-4; 10 nucleotides line up with TRBD1. The CDR3 runs to 15 residues. The J segment lost 5 bases and the V segment lost 1 base, leaving 1 base of the junction unmatched. Germline V lookup: CDR1 SEHNR, CDR2 FQNEAQ (reference sequence). The CDR3 nucleotides read TGTGCCAGCAGCTTAGAGACAGGGGGCAATGAAAAACTGTTTTTT. This translates into CASSLETGGNEKLFF.

The chain employs TRBV5-5 and TRBJ1-2; maybe TRBD1 (6 bases). The V and J ends lost 4 bases and 0 bases respectively, with 16 bases between them. CDR3 length: 16 amino acids. Germline V CDR1 and CDR2: SGHKS, YYEKEE (reference sequence). The CDR3 is CASSPAPWTANYGYTF. The DNA for the CDR3 is TGTGCCAGCAGCCCCGCTCCCTGGACAGCTAACTATGGCTACACCTTC.

The CDR3 coding sequence is TGCGCCAGCAGCCAGGACAATTCCAAAAACATTCAGTACTTC. Its translation is CASSQDNSKNIQYF. The chain has TRBV5-1 and TRBJ2-4, with D possibly TRBD1 on 5 matching bases. The CDR3 has 14 amino acids. The germline V gene encodes CDR1 SGHRS and CDR2 YFSETQ. The germline V and J ends were trimmed by 4 bases and 2 bases, with 10 bases remaining between them.

The rearrangement links TRBV11-3 to TRBJ2-1; TRBD2 matches at 8 bases. CDR1 is SGHNT, CDR2 YENEEA, per germline. V trimming: 3 bases; J trimming: 4 bases; junction bases outside the gene matches: 5. CDR3 length equals 15 residues. CDR3 DNA: TGTGCCAGCAGCTTCCGAGCGGGAGAGTACAATGAGCAGTTCTTC. Encoded protein: CASSFRAGEYNEQFF. The variable domain in full, with the rest retrieved from reference TRBV11-3 and TRBJ2-1, is EAGVVQSPRYKIIEKKQPVAFWCNPISGHNTLYWYLQNLGQGPELLIRYENEEAVDDSQLPKDRFSAERLKGVDSTLKIQPAELGDSAVYLCASSFRAGEYNEQFFGPGTRLTVL.

This rearrangement joins TRBV28 to TRBJ2-3, with 7 bases aligning to TRBD2. Per germline, CDR1 MDHEN and CDR2 SYDVKM. V shed 5 bases, J shed 6 bases, and the junction held 8 bases outside the gene matches. CDR3 length: 14 residues. The chain's CDR3 is CASSGEGTGDTQYF. DNA for the CDR3: TGTGCCAGCAGTGGGGAGGGAACGGGGGATACGCAGTATTTT.

The V gene is TRBV7-9, the J gene TRBJ2-5, with D possibly TRBD1 on 6 matching bases. The ends were cut back, 4 bases at V and 1 base at J, with 10 bases in the middle. Germline V gives CDR1 SEHNR, CDR2 FQNEAQ (reference sequence). The CDR3 contains 14 residues. CDR3 bases: TGTGCCAGCAGCTCGGACAGAGGCCAAGAGACCCAGTACTTC. It specifies CASSSDRGQETQYF.

The J gene is TRBJ2-5, the V gene TRBV7-2, with D perhaps TRBD2 (6 bases). Trimming removed 2 bases at V and 5 bases at J, with 21 bases between. The CDR3 is 17 amino acids. The germline V gene encodes CDR1 SGHTA and CDR2 FQGNSA. CDR3 region: CASSLSSSRRAGETQYF. The CDR3 DNA reads as TGTGCCAGCAGCTTATCTTCGAGCCGGAGGGCGGGGGAGACCCAGTACTTC.

The chain couples TRBV6-1 to TRBJ1-6; D is uncertain. This CDR3 is built from 16 residues. Germline V gene sequence: CDR1 MNHNS, CDR2 SASEGT. Trimming shortened V by 2 bases and J by 1 base, and 9 bases separated the two germline ends. CDR3 protein: CASSELSLSYNSPLHF. In DNA form, the CDR3 reads TGTGCCAGCAGTGAACTGTCGTTGTCCTATAATTCACCCCTCCACTTT.